This TCR beta chain was captured in a study of shared clonotypes between healthy human individuals. This clone was recorded only once. CDR1 is SGHRS, CDR2 YFSETQ, per germline. This CDR3 region has 16 residues. V was clipped by 0 bases and J by 3 bases, with 15 bases between them. Methods used by the authors: Filtering of immunoSEQ junctional sequences could not match full-length read filtering. Assay used: immunoSEQ multiplex PCR; TCRdb lists only in-frame clones, some missing. The V and J calls and clone size are taken from that table; D and trimming were inferred from the DNA. The repertoire consists of 1.5 million to 2.5 million clones, with approximately 95% occurring once and the leading ten covering 1% to 1.5%. CD8 cells classed as naive were CD45RO-negative and positively selected for CCR7, excluding terminally differentiated effector memory CD45RA+ cells.

This clonotype originated in a man younger than 35 in good health. The chain joins TRBV5-1 to TRBJ1-1, with D hard to call. Sequencing used naive CD8+ T cells sorted from blood. In DNA, the CDR3 is TGCGCCAGCAGCTTGGCCCCGGGAACGAAAGACACTGAAGCTTTCTTT. Encoded protein: CASSLAPGTKDTEAFF.